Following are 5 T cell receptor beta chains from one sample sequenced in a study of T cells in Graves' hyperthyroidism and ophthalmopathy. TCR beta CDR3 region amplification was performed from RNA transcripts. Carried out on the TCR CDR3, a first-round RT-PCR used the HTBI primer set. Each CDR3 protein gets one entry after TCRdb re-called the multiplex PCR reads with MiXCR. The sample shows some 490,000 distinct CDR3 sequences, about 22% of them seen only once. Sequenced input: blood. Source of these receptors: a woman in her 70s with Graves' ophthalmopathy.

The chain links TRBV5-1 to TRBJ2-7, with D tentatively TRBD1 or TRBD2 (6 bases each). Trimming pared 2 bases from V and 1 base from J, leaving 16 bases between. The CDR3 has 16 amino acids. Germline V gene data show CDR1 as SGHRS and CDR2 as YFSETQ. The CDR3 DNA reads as TGCGCCAGCAGCTTAAGGGGGGCGCGACCTTCCTACGAGCAGTACTTC. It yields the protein CASSLRGARPSYEQYF. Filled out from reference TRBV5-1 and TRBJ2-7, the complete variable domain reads KAGVTQTPRYLIKTRGQQVTLSCSPISGHRSVSWYQQTPGQGLQFLFEYFSETQRNKGNFPGRFSGRQFSNSRSEMNVSTLELGDSALYLCASSLRGARPSYEQYFGPGTRLTVT.

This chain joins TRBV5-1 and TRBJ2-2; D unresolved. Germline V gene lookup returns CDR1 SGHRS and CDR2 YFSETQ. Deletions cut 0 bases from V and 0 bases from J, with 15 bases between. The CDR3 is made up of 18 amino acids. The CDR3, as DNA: TGCGCCAGCAGCTTGGGGCCGTTCGAACTGACGAACACCGGGGAGCTGTTTTTT. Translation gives CASSLGPFELTNTGELFF.

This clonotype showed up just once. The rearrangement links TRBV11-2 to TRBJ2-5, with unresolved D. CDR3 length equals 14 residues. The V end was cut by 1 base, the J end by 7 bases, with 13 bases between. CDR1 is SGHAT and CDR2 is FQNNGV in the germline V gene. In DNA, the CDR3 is TGTGCCAGCAGCTTAGCTCAGGTCCTGGGGACCCAGTACTTC. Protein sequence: CASSLAQVLGTQYF.

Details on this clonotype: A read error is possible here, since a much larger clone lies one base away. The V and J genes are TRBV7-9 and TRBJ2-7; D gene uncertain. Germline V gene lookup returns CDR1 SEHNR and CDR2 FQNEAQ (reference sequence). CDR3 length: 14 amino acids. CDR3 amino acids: CASSPRRSSYEQCF. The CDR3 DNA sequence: TGTGCCAGCAGCCCCCGACGGAGCTCCTACGAGCAGTGCTTC.

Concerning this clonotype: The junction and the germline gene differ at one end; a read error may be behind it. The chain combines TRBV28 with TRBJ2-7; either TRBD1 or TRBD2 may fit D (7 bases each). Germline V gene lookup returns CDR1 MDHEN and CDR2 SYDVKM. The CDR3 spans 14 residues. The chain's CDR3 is CASTRGGRIHEQCF. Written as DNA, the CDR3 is TGTGCCAGCACCAGGGGGGGGAGGATCCACGAGCAGTGCTTC.